This T cell receptor beta chain was obtained from a study of blood T cell repertoires in COVID-19. Study-wide context: Samples came from the United States, Italy and Spain, spanning acute and convalescent COVID-19.

Original methodology: Estimation of nucleated cell counts relied on the amplification of reference gene primers. Data came from immunoSEQ multiplex PCR; TCRdb stores just in-frame clones and leaves some out. D and trimming come from the DNA, and the V and J calls and clone size come from that table. The table has 250,000 or so clones, around 80% seen once. This CDR3 is built from 15 residues. Per germline, CDR1 SGHNT and CDR2 YENEEA. V was cut by 5 bases and J by 9 bases, with 20 bases left in between. This rearrangement joins TRBV11-3 to TRBJ2-1; D not resolved. The TCR was taken from a man aged 40-55 years who had recovered from COVID-19. Sequencing used peripheral blood. CDR3 nucleotide sequence: TGTGCCAGCAGCACCCTTGGTGGAGCCCGCGGTGAGCAGTTCTTC. Residues: CASSTLGGARGEQFF.